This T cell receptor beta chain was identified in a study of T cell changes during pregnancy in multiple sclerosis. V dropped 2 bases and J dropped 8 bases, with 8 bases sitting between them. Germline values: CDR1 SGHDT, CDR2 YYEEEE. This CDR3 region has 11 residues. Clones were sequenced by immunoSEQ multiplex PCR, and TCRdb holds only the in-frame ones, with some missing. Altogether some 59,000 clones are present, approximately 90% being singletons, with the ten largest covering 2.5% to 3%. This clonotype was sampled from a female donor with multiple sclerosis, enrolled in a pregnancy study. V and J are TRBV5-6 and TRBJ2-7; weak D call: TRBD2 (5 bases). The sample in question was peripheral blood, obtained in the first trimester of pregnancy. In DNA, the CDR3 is TGTGCCAGCAGCTTCCGGGATCAGCAGTACTTC. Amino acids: CASSFRDQQYF.